This TCR beta chain was recorded in a study of blood T cell repertoires in COVID-19. Study-wide background: Samples of COVID-19 (acute and convalescent) were obtained from the United States, Italy and Spain.

V was cut by 0 bases and J by 4 bases, with 2 bases left in between. The CDR3 has 13 amino acids. The V gene's germline CDR1 is KGHDR and CDR2 SFDVKD. Data came from immunoSEQ multiplex PCR; TCRdb stores just in-frame clones and leaves some out. The sample yields about 330,000 clones, 70% to 90% seen once. The specimen was PBMCs or T cells enriched from blood (not recorded which). The TCR sequence derives from a woman in her thirties who had recovered from COVID-19. The gene calls are TRBV24-1 and TRBJ2-2; D is unclear. CDR3 sequence (DNA): TGTGCCACCAGTGATTTGCTCACCGGGGAGCTGTTTTTT. It is translated as CATSDLLTGELFF.